These T cell receptor beta chains were read from a single sample in a study of cytomegalovirus exposure and HLA in healthy donors. Clones were read by immunoSEQ multiplex PCR, and TCRdb kept only the in-frame ones, dropping some. The table includes fewer than 140,000 clones, 70% to 80% detected once. Sample: PBMCs. The origin of the receptors is a boy aged 5-17 years in good health and CMV-seronegative. The CDR3 runs from the conserved cysteine through the conserved F or W. Each record gives: J gene, V gene, CDR3 length, D gene, clone size, CDR3 DNA, CDR3 protein. A D gene is named only where the DNA matches it firmly. The size of a clone is reported for some rows only, either as once, few or many, or as a class for expanded clones.

TRBJ1-2 | TRBV7-2 | 13 | - | - | TGTGCCAGCAGCCCGGGTCCTAACTATGGCTACACCTTC | CASSPGPNYGYTF
TRBJ2-5 | TRBV10-3 | 15 | - | - | TGTGCCATCAGTGACCGGGCTCTAAGGGAGGAGACCCAGTACTTC | CAISDRALREETQYF
TRBJ2-3 | TRBV28 | 16 | TRBD2 | - | TGTGCCAGCAGCCTGTATCGACTAGCGGGAACAGATACGCAGTATTTT | CASSLYRLAGTDTQYF
TRBJ2-1 | TRBV25-1 | 14 | - | - | TGTGCCAGCAGTGGGCCCCGGGACTCCAATGAGCAGTTCTTC | CASSGPRDSNEQFF
TRBJ1-5 | TRBV6-1 | 11 | - | - | TGTGCCAGCAGCTACAATCAGCCCCAGCATTTT | CASSYNQPQHF
TRBJ2-7 | TRBV5-1 | 11 | - | - | TGCGCCAGCAGGGCACAGTACGAGCAGTACTTC | CASRAQYEQYF
TRBJ2-5 | TRBV2 | 13 | TRBD1 | once | TGTGCCAGCAGGGACAGGGGGGGGGAGACCCAGTACTTC | CASRDRGGETQYF
TRBJ2-1 | TRBV5-6 | 12 | - | - | TGTGCCAGCAGCGGCGACTATCGGGGGCAGTTCTTC | CASSGDYRGQFF
TRBJ1-2 | TRBV5-6 | 16 | - | - | TGTGCCAGCAGCTCCCGGGAGCTCGGAGCTAACTATGGCTACACCTTC | CASSSRELGANYGYTF
TRBJ1-1 | TRBV6-5 | 11 | - | - | TGTGCCAGCAGTACCGGAGTTGAAGCTTTCTTT | CASSTGVEAFF
TRBJ2-1 | TRBV5-4 | 17 | TRBD2 | - | TGTGCCAGCAGTCAAGGAGGACTAGCCCTATCATACAATGAGCAGTTCTTC | CASSQGGLALSYNEQFF
TRBJ1-2 | TRBV6-1 | 16 | - | - | TGTGCCAGCAGTGAAGCAAAGGGGGGGCAGAACTATGGCTACACCTTC | CASSEAKGGQNYGYTF
TRBJ2-2 | TRBV27 | 14 | - | few | TGTGCCAGCAGTTCCCGGGAGTGGGCCGGGGAGCTGTTTTTT | CASSSREWAGELFF
TRBJ2-3 | TRBV7-9 | 15 | TRBD1 | - | TGTGCCAGCAGCTTAAGGACAGGGGACGCAGATACGCAGTATTTT | CASSLRTGDADTQYF
TRBJ1-6 | TRBV7-9 | 17 | TRBD1 | - | TGTGCCAGCAGCCCAGGACAGGCCAGCTCCTATAATTCACCCCTCCACTTT | CASSPGQASSYNSPLHF
TRBJ1-2 | TRBV2 | 13 | - | - | TGTGCCAGCAGGACCGAGGGCGGGAAGGGCTACACCTTC | CASRTEGGKGYTF
TRBJ2-5 | TRBV7-2 | 13 | TRBD2 | - | TGTGCCAGCACCCTGGGGGGGGGAGAGACCCAGTACTTC | CASTLGGGETQYF
TRBJ1-5 | TRBV2 | 13 | - | - | TGTGCCAGCAGTCGGGTTAGCAATCAGCCCCAGCATTTT | CASSRVSNQPQHF
TRBJ1-2 | TRBV7-2 | 16 | TRBD1 | - | TGTGCCAGCAGCTTAGCGCCTGGACAGGGCGGCTATGGCTACACCTTC | CASSLAPGQGGYGYTF
TRBJ1-1 | TRBV27 | 14 | - | - | TGTGCCAGCAGTTTAAACGGGGGGAACACTGAAGCTTTCTTT | CASSLNGGNTEAFF
TRBJ2-1 | TRBV9 | 16 | TRBD2 | once | TGTGCCAGCAGCGGACCGGGACTAGCCTCCTACAATGAGCAGTTCTTC | CASSGPGLASYNEQFF
TRBJ2-7 | TRBV2 | 15 | - | - | TGTGCCAGCAGTGAAGACGCGCGGAGCTCCTACGAGCAGTACTTC | CASSEDARSSYEQYF
TRBJ1-1 | TRBV10-3 | 12 | - | once | TGTGCCATCATGGAGCGGAACACTGAAGCTTTCTTT | CAIMERNTEAFF
TRBJ1-4 | TRBV7-9 | 16 | - | - | TGTGCCAGCAGCCCTAGCGTCAGCGCAACTAATGAAAAACTGTTTTTT | CASSPSVSATNEKLFF
TRBJ2-3 | TRBV4-3 | 15 | - | - | TGCGCCAGCAGCCAAGAGGCCAGGGCGACAGATACGCAGTATTTT | CASSQEARATDTQYF
TRBJ1-6 | TRBV15 | 17 | TRBD1 | - | TGTGCCACCAGCAGAGATAATACGGGACAGTATAATTCACCCCTCCACTTT | CATSRDNTGQYNSPLHF
TRBJ2-5 | TRBV7-3 | 17 | TRBD2 | - | TGTGCCAGCAGCCCGGGACTAGCGGGGGGCGTTCAAGAGACCCAGTACTTC | CASSPGLAGGVQETQYF
TRBJ1-4 | TRBV4-3 | 17 | - | - | TGCGCCAGCAGCCAAGCTCCCCCCGGGGGTACTAATGAAAAACTGTTTTTT | CASSQAPPGGTNEKLFF
TRBJ1-2 | TRBV7-3 | 15 | - | - | TGTGCCAGCAGCTTAACGGGAGACACGCACTATGGCTACACCTTC | CASSLTGDTHYGYTF
TRBJ2-5 | TRBV27 | 15 | TRBD1 | - | TGTGCCAGCAGGCCCTGGGCAGGGGGCGAAGTGACCCAGTACTTC | CASRPWAGGEVTQYF